This T cell receptor beta chain derives from a study of T cells expressing NK-cell markers. Broader study findings: It was still unclear whether expanded NKG2C+ T cell clones were HCMV specific. Where a few donors were concerned, these clonotypes also led the CD3+CD56-NKG2C+ fraction.

The cDNA for TCR beta came from 5'RACE template switching with UMIs. TCRdb processed the 5' RACE reads again and assigns one entry to each CDR3 protein, with no DNA. The ten most abundant clones cover approximately 3.6% of a sample with 550,000 to 600,000 distinct CDR3 sequences. As for this clonotype: The antigen remains unidentified.

The V gene's germline CDR1 is MNHEY and CDR2 SVGEGT. The CDR3 spans 15 residues. The sample comprised blood T cells: a sorted CD56 or NKG2C T cell subset, CD4+ or CD8+ T cells, or bulk PBMC T cells (not recorded which). This chain uses TRBV6-2 or TRBV6-3 with TRBJ2-3. The sequence was obtained from a man younger than 30 in good health. This CDR3 reads CASTEGRLSTDTQYF.